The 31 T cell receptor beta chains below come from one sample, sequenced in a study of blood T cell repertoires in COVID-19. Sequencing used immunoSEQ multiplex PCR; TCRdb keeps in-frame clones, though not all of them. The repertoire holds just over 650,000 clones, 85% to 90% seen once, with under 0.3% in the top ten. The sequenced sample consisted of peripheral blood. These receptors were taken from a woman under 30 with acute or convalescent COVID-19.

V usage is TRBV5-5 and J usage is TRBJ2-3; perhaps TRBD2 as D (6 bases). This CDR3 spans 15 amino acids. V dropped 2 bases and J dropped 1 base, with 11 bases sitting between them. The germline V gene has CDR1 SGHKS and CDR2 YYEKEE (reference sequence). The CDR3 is CASSLSGLGTDTQYF. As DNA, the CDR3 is TGTGCCAGCAGCTTATCGGGACTCGGCACAGATACGCAGTATTTT.

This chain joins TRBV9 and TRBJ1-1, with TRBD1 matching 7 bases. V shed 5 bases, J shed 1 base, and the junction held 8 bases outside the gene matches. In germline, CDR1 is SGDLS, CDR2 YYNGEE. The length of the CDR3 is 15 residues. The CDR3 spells CASRKGGQRNTEAFF. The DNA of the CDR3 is TGTGCCAGCAGGAAAGGGGGACAGCGGAACACTGAAGCTTTCTTT.

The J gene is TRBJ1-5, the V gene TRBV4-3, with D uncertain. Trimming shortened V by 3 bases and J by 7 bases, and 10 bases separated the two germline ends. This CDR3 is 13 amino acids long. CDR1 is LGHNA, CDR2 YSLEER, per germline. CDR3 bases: TGCGCCAGCAGCCAGGGAGGTAGGCAGCCCCAGCATTTT. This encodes CASSQGGRQPQHF.

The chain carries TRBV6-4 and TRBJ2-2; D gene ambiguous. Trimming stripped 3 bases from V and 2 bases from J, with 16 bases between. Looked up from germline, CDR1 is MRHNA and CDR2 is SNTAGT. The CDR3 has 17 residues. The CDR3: CASSETLNRANTGELFF. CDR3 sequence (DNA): TGTGCCAGCAGTGAAACTTTAAACAGAGCCAACACCGGGGAGCTGTTTTTT.

In nucleotides, the CDR3 is TGCGCCAGCAGCCTCTCCCAAGGAAGCGTCGCTAACTCCTACGAGCAGTACTTC. It yields the protein CASSLSQGSVANSYEQYF. This chain connects TRBV4-3 to TRBJ2-7; no firm D call. Germline CDR1 LGHNA, CDR2 YSLEER. The CDR3 is made up of 18 amino acids. V shed 4 bases and J shed 0 bases, with 22 bases lying between them.

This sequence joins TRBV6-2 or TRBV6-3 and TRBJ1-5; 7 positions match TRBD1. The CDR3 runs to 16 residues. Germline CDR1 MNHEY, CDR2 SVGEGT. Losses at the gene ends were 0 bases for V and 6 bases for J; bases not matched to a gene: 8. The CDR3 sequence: CASSYSGNRGGQPQHF. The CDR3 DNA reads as TGTGCCAGCAGTTACTCGGGTAACAGGGGTGGTCAGCCCCAGCATTTT.

The CDR3: CASLEGNANEKLFF. CDR3 in DNA: TGTGCCAGCCTCGAGGGTAATGCTAATGAAAAACTGTTTTTT. The chain is built from TRBV28 and TRBJ1-4, with D unclear. V was cut by 8 bases and J by 3 bases, with 13 bases left in between. Germline CDR1 MDHEN, CDR2 SYDVKM. This CDR3 contains 14 residues.

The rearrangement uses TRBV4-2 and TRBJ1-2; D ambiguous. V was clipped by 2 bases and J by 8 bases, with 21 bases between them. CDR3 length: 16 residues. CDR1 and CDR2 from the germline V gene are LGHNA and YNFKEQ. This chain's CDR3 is CASSQKVNLSKRGYTF. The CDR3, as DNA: TGTGCCAGCAGCCAAAAGGTGAACCTAAGCAAGAGGGGCTACACCTTC.

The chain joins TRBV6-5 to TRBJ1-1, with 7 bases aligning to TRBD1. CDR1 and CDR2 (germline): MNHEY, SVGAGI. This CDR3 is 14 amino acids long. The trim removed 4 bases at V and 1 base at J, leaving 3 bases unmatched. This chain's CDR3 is CASSSGTANTEAFF. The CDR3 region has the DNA TGTGCCAGCAGTTCCGGGACAGCGAACACTGAAGCTTTCTTT.

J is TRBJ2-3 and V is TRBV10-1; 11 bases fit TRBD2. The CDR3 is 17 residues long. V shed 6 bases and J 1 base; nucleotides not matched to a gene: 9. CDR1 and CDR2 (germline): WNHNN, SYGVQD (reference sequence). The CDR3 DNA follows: TGCGCCAGCAGGGGGACTAGCGGTTCTGCGGGCACAGATACGCAGTATTTT. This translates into CASRGTSGSAGTDTQYF.

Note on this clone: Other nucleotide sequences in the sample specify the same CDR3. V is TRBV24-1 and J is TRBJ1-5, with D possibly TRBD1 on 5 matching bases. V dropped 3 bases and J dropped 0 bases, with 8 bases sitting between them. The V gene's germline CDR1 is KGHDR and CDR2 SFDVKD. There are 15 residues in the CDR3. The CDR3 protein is CATSDRTGSNQPQHF. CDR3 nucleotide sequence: TGTGCCACCAGTGATCGAACAGGTAGCAATCAGCCCCAGCATTTT.

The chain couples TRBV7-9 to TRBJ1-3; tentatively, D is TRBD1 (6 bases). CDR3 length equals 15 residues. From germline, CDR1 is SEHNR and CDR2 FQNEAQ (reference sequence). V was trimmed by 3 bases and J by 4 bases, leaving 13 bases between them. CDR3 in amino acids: CASSFPTGFGNTIYF. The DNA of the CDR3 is TGTGCCAGCAGCTTCCCCACAGGGTTCGGAAACACCATATATTTT.

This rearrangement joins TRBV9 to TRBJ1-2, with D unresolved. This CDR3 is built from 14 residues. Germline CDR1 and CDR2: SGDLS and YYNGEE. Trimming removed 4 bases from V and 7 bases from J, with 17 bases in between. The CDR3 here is CASSPHDTPSGYTF. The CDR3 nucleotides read TGTGCCAGCAGCCCCCACGACACCCCGAGTGGCTACACCTTC.

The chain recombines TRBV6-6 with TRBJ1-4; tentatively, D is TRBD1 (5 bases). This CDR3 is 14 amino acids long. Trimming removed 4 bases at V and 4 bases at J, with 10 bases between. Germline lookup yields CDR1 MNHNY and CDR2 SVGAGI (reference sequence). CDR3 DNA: TGTGCCAGCAGTTCACAGGCTCTTAATGAAAAACTGTTTTTT. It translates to CASSSQALNEKLFF.

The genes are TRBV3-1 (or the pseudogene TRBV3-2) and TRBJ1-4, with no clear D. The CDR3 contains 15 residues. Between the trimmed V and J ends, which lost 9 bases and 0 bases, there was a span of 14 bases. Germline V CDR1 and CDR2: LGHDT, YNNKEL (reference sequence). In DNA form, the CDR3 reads TGTGCCAGTAGCGCAGTTAGCTCAACTAATGAAAAACTGTTTTTT. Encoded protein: CASSAVSSTNEKLFF.

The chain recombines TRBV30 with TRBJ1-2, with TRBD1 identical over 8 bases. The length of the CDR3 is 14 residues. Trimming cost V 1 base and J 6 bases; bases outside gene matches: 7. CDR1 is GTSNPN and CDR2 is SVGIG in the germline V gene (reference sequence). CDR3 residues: CAWSGDQGADGYTF. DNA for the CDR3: TGTGCCTGGAGTGGGGACCAGGGGGCCGATGGCTACACCTTC.

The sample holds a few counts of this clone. CDR3 residues: CASSTDRGQGNIQYF. The CDR3 DNA follows: TGCGCCAGCAGCACCGACCGCGGACAGGGCAACATTCAGTACTTC. The chain employs TRBV5-1 and TRBJ2-4, with TRBD1 identical over 8 bases. The CDR3 covers 15 residues. Germline V gene sequence: CDR1 SGHRS, CDR2 YFSETQ. Germline trimming cut 4 bases from V and 7 bases from J; bases unmatched to any gene: 10.

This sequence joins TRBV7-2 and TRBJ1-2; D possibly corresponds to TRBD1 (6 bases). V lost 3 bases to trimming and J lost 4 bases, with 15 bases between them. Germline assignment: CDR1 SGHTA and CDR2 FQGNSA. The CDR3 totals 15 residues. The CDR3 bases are TGTGCCAGCAGCTTTTGGGGGCTTTACGGCTATGGCTACACCTTC. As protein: CASSFWGLYGYGYTF.

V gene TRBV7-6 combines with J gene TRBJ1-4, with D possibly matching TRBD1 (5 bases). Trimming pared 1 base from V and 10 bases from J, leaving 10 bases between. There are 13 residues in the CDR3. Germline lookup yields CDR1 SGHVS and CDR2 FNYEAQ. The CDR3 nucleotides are TGTGCCAGCAGCTTAGAGGGGAAGACAAAACTGTTTTTT. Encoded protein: CASSLEGKTKLFF.

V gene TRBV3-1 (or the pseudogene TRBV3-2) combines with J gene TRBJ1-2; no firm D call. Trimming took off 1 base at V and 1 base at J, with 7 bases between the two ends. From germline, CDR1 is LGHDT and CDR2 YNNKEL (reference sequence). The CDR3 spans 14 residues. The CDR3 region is CASSQAGRNYGYTF. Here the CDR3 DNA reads TGTGCCAGCAGCCAAGCGGGTCGTAACTATGGCTACACCTTC.

Here the CDR3 DNA reads TGTGCCAGCAGTAATTCCAATGGGAGGTCTAACTATGGCTACACCTTC. It yields the protein CASSNSNGRSNYGYTF. This chain connects TRBV2 to TRBJ1-2; D not certain. Germline CDR1 and CDR2: SNHLY and FYNNEI. V lost 5 bases and J lost 0, with 16 bases in between. CDR3 length: 16 amino acids.

The CDR3 here is CASRRDRVENTIYF. Here the CDR3 DNA reads TGTGCCAGCAGACGCGACAGGGTAGAAAACACCATATATTTT. J is TRBJ1-3 and V is TRBV6-5; TRBD1 matches 7 bases. Trimming took 6 bases from V and 6 from J; bases not matched to a gene: 8. Germline values: CDR1 MNHEY, CDR2 SVGAGI. The CDR3 is made up of 14 amino acids.

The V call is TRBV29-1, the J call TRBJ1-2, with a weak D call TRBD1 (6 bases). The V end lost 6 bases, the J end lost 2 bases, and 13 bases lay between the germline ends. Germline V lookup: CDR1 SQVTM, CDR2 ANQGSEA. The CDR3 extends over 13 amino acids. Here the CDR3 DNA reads TGCAGCGTGGTCACCCAGGGGAACTATGGCTACACCTTC. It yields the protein CSVVTQGNYGYTF.

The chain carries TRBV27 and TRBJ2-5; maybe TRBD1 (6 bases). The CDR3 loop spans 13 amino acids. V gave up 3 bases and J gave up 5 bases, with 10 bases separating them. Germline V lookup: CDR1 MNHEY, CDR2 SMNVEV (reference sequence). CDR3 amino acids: CASSFGGPETQYF. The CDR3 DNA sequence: TGTGCCAGCAGTTTTGGGGGCCCGGAGACCCAGTACTTC.

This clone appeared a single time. The CDR3 region has the DNA TGTGCCAGCAGGGGGGAGGTGGGCGAAGCTTTCTTT. Amino acid sequence: CASRGEVGEAFF. The V gene is TRBV9, the J gene TRBJ1-1; D is perhaps TRBD1 (5 bases). Germline lookup yields CDR1 SGDLS and CDR2 YYNGEE. Trimming stripped 5 bases from V and 8 bases from J, with 13 bases between. The CDR3 consists of 12 residues.

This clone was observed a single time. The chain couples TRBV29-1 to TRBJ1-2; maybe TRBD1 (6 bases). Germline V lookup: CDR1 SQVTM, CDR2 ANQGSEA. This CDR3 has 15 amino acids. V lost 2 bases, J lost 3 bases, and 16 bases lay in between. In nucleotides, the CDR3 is TGCAGCGTTGAACTGGACAGCCCCTTAGACTATGGCTACACCTTC. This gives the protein CSVELDSPLDYGYTF.

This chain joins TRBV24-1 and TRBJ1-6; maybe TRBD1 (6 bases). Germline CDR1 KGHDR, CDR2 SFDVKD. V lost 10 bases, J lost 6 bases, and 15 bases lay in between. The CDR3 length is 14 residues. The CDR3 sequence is CATSTGRGNSPLHF. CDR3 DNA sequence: TGTGCCACTTCAACAGGGAGAGGTAATTCACCCCTCCACTTT.

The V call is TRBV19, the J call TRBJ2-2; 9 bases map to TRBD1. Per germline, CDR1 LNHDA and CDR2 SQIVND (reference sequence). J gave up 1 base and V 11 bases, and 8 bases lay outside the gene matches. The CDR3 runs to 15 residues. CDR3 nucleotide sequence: TGTGCCGCGCGGCCGGGACAGGGGAACACCGGGGAGCTGTTTTTT. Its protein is CAARPGQGNTGELFF.

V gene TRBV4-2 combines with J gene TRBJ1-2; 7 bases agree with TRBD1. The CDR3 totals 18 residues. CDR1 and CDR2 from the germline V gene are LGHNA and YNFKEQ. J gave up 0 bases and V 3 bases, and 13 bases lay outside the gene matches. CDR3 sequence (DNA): TGTGCCAGCAGCCAGAATCCCCCGGGACAGTTATCTAACTATGGCTACACCTTC. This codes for CASSQNPPGQLSNYGYTF.

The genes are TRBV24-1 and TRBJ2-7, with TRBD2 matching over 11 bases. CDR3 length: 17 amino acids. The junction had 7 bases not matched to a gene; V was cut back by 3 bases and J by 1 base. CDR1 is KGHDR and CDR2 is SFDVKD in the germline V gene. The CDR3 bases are TGTGCCACCAGTGATCGCCAGACTAGCGGGGTATCCTACGAGCAGTACTTC. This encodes CATSDRQTSGVSYEQYF.

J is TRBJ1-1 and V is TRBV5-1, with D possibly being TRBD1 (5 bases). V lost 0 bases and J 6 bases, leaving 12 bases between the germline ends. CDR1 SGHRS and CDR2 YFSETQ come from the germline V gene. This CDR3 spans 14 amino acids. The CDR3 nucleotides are TGCGCCAGCAGCTTGGGCTCAGGGAGGTCTGAAGCTTTCTTT. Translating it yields CASSLGSGRSEAFF. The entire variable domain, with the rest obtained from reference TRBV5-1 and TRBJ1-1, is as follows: KAGVTQTPRYLIKTRGQQVTLSCSPISGHRSVSWYQQTPGQGLQFLFEYFSETQRNKGNFPGRFSGRQFSNSRSEMNVSTLELGDSALYLCASSLGSGRSEAFFGQGTRLTVV.